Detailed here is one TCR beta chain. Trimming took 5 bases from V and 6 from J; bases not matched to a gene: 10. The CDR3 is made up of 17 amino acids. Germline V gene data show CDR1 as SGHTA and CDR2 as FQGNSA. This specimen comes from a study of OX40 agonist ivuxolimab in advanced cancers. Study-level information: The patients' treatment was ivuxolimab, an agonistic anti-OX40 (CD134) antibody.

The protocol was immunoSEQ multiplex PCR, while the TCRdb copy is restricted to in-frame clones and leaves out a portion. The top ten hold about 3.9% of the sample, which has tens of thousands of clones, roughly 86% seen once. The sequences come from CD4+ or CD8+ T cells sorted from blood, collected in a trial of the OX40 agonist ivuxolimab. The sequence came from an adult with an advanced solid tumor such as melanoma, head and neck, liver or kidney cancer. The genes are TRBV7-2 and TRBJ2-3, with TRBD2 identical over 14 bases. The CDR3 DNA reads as TGTGCCAGCAGCAAACGACTAGCGGGGGGGCTGGTGGATACGCAGTATTTT. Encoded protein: CASSKRLAGGLVDTQYF. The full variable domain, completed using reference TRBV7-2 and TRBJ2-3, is GAGVSQSPSNKVTEKGKDVELRCDPISGHTALYWYRQSLGQGLEFLIYFQGNSAPDKSGLPSDRFSAERTGGSVSTLTIQRTQQEDSAVYLCASSKRLAGGLVDTQYFGPGTRLTVL.